This T cell receptor (beta chain) stems from a study of shared clonotypes between healthy human individuals. CDR3 length: 16 amino acids. Looked up from germline, CDR1 is SGHAT and CDR2 is FQNNGV. V lost 5 bases and J 8 bases, leaving 21 bases between the germline ends. Clones were read by immunoSEQ multiplex PCR, and TCRdb kept only the in-frame ones, dropping some. The profile shows roughly 500,000 clones, about 84% of them singletons. Recent acute infections and vaccinations were absent in the healthy HIV-negative adult donors. The receptor was isolated from a woman aged 40 to 50 in good health. Some clones in this sample may be carry-over from other donors' samples. Sequencing used PBMCs. V and J are TRBV11-2 and TRBJ1-4, with D maybe TRBD1 (5 bases). CDR3 nucleotide sequence: TGTGCCAGCAGCCCCACCCGCGGGGGTAAGGGGGAAAAACTGTTTTTT. Amino acids: CASSPTRGGKGEKLFF.